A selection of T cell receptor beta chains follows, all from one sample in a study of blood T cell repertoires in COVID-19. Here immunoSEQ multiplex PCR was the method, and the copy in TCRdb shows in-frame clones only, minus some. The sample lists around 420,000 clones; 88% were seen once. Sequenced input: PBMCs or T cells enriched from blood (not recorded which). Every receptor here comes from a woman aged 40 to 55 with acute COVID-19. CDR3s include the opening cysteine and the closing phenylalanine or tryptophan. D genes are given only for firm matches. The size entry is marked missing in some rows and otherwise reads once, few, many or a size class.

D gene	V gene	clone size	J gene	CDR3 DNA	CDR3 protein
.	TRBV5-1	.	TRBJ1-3	TGCGCCAGCAGCGAGGGTCTCTCTGGAAACACCATATATTTT	CASSEGLSGNTIYF
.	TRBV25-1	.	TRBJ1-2	TGTGCCAGCAGCGACAGGATCTATGGCTACACCTTC	CASSDRIYGYTF
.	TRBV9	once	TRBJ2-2	TGTGCCAGCAGCCCCCAATCCGGGACAACACTCACCGGGGAGCTGTTTTTT	CASSPQSGTTLTGELFF
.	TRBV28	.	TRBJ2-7	TGTGCCAGCAGTTTTCCCAGCTCCTACGAGCAGTACTTC	CASSFPSSYEQYF
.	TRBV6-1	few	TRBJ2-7	TGTGCCAGCAGTGACAGGGGCCCACCCTACGAGCAGTACTTC	CASSDRGPPYEQYF
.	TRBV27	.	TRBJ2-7	TGTGCCAGCAGCCTCAGGGGTTCAACCTACGAGCAGTACTTC	CASSLRGSTYEQYF
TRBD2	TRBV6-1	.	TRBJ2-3	TGTGCCAGCAGTGAAAGGTGGACTAGCGGGGGGGACACAGATACGCAGTATTTT	CASSERWTSGGDTDTQYF
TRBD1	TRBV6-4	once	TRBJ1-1	TGTGCCAGCAGTGACTTTACCTACAGGGGGCACACTGAAGCTTTCTTT	CASSDFTYRGHTEAFF
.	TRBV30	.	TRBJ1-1	TGTGCCTGGAGTCCAGGGTGGGACACTGAAGCTTTCTTT	CAWSPGWDTEAFF
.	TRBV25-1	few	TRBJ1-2	TGTGCCAGCAGTGCCTACAGCTATGGCTACACCTTC	CASSAYSYGYTF
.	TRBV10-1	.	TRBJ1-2	TGCGCCAGCAGTCCCGAGGGCTATGGCTACACCTTC	CASSPEGYGYTF
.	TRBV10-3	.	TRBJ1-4	TGTGCCACCCACAGGGCTCCTAATGAAAAACTGTTTTTT	CATHRAPNEKLFF
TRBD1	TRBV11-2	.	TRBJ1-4	TGTGCCAGCAGCAACAGCCTGGGACAGAAAAATGAAAAACTGTTTTTT	CASSNSLGQKNEKLFF
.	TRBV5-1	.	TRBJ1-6	TGCGCCAGCAGCTTGGTGGGGAACGCGGGGCCTCAGTCACCCCTCCACTTT	CASSLVGNAGPQSPLHF
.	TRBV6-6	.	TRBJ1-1	TGTGCCAGCACGGTCTCCTCGGGGATAACTGAAGCTTTCTTT	CASTVSSGITEAFF
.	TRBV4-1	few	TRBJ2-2	TGCGCCAGCAGCCAAATCCGGGACTCTAACACCGGGGAGCTGTTTTTT	CASSQIRDSNTGELFF
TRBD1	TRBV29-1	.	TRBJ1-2	TGCAGCTCGGACAGGGGGCGAGGGTATGGCTACACCTTC	CSSDRGRGYGYTF
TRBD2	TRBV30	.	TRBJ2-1	TGTGCCTGGAAGGGACTAGCGGATTCCTACAATGAGCAGTTCTTC	CAWKGLADSYNEQFF
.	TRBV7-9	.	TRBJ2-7	TGTGCCAGCAGCTTATCATCCGAGCAGTACTTC	CASSLSSEQYF
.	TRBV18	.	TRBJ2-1	TGTGCCAGCTCCTACGTCCAGGGTAGGTCCTACAATGAGCAGTTCTTC	CASSYVQGRSYNEQFF
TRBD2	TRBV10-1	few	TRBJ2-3	TGCGCCAGCAGTGAGTCGGCGGCGGGGGGACGAGATACGCAGTATTTT	CASSESAAGGRDTQYF
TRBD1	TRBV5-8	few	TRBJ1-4	TGTGCCAGCAGCAGAGCCGGGACAGGGAATGAAAAACTGTTTTTT	CASSRAGTGNEKLFF